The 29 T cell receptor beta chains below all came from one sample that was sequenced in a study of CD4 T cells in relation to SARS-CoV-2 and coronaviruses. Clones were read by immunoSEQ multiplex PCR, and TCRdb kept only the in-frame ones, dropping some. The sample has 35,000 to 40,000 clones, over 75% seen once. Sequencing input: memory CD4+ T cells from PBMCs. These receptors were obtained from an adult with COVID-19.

CDR3 sequence reads: CASSPSGGQETQYF. CDR3 in DNA: TGTGCCAGCAGCCCGAGCGGGGGCCAAGAGACCCAGTACTTC. The chain joins TRBV7-9 to TRBJ2-5, with TRBD2 matching 8 bases. This CDR3 contains 14 residues. CDR1 is SEHNR, CDR2 FQNEAQ, per germline (reference sequence). J gave up 1 base and V 5 bases, and 3 bases lay outside the gene matches. Filled out from reference TRBV7-9 and TRBJ2-5, the complete variable domain reads DTGVSQNPRHKITKRGQNVTFRCDPISEHNRLYWYRQTLGQGPEFLTYFQNEAQLEKSRLLSDRFSAERPKGSFSTLEIQRTEQGDSAMYLCASSPSGGQETQYFGPGTRLLVL.

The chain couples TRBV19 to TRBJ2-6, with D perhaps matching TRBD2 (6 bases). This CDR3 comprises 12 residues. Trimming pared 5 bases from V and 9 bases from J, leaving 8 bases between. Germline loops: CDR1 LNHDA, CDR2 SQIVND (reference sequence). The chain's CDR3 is CASSREYNVLTF. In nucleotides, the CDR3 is TGTGCCAGTAGTCGGGAGTACAACGTCCTGACTTTC.

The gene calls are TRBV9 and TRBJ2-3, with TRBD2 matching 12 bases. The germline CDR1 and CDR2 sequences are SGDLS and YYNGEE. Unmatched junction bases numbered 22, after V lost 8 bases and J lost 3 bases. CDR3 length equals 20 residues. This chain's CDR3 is CASEGTHLPLAGGQTDTQYF. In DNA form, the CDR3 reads TGTGCCAGTGAGGGAACTCACCTACCCCTAGCGGGGGGGCAGACAGATACGCAGTATTTT.

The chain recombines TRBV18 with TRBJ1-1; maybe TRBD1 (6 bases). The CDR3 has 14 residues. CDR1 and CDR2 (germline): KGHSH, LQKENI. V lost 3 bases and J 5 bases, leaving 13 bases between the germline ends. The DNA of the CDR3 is TGTGCCAGCTCACCGGCGGGGGGCGGGACTGAAGCTTTCTTT. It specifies CASSPAGGGTEAFF. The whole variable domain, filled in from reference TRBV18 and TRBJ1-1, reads NAGVMQNPRHLVRRRGQEARLRCSPMKGHSHVYWYRQLPEEGLKFMVYLQKENIIDESGMPKERFSAEFPKEGPSILRIQQVVRGDSAAYFCASSPAGGGTEAFFGQGTRLTVV.

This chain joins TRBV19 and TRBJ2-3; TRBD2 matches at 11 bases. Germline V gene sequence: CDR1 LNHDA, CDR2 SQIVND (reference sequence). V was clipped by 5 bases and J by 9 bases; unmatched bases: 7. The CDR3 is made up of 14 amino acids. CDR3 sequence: CASSPGLAGATQYF. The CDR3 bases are TGTGCCAGTAGTCCTGGACTAGCGGGCGCCACGCAGTATTTT.

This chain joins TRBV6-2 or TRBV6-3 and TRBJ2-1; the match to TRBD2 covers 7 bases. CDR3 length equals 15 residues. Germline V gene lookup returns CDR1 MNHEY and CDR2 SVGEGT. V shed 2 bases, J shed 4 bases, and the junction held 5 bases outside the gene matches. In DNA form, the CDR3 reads TGTGCCAGCAGTTACGGCGGGACTACATACAATGAGCAGTTCTTC. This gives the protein CASSYGGTTYNEQFF.

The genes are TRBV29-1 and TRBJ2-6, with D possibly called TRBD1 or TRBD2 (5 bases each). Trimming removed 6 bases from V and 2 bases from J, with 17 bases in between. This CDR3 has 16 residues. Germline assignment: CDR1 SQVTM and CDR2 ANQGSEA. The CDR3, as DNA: TGCAGCGTCGAACTAGGGGTGGGTACTGGGGCCAACGTCCTGACTTTC. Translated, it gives CSVELGVGTGANVLTF.

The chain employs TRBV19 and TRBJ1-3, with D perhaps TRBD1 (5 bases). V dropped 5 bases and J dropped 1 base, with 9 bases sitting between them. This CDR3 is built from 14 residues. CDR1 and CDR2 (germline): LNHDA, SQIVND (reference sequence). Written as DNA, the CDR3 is TGTGCCAGTAGTGTCCGACAGTCTGGAAACACCATATATTTT. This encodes CASSVRQSGNTIYF.

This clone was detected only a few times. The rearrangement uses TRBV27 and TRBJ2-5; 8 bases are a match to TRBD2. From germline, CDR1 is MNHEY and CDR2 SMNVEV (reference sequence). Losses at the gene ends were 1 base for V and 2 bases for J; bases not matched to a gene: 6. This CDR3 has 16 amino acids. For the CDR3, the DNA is TGTGCCAGCAGTTTATTAGGCGGGGGGACGCAAGAGACCCAGTACTTC. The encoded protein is CASSLLGGGTQETQYF.

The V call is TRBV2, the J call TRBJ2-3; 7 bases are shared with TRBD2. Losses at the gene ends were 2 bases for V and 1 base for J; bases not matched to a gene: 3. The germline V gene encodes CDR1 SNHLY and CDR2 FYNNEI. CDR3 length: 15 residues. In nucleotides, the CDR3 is TGTGCCAGCAGTGAACTCCTAGCGGGCACAGATACGCAGTATTTT. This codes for CASSELLAGTDTQYF.

CDR3 nucleotide sequence: TGCGCCAGCAGCCAAGATTGGACAAACCCAACCAATGAGCAGTTCTTC. Its translation: CASSQDWTNPTNEQFF. The chain carries TRBV4-3 and TRBJ2-1; maybe TRBD1 (5 bases). CDR1 and CDR2 from the germline V gene are LGHNA and YSLEER. The CDR3 has 16 amino acids. V lost 0 bases and J lost 6, with 15 bases in between.

The CDR3 protein is CASSIDGPTGRGQFF. As DNA, the CDR3 is TGTGCCAGTAGTATAGATGGCCCTACTGGGAGGGGGCAGTTCTTC. The J gene is TRBJ2-1, the V gene TRBV19; TRBD2 matches at 7 bases. The junction had 11 bases not matched to a gene; V was cut back by 0 bases and J by 12 bases. The CDR3 loop spans 15 amino acids. Germline CDR1 reads LNHDA; CDR2 reads SQIVND (reference sequence).

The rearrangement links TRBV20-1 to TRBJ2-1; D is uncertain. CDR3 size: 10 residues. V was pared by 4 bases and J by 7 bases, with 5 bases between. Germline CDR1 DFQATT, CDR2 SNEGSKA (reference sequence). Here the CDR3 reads CSATGNEQFF. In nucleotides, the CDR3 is TGCAGTGCTACCGGGAATGAGCAGTTCTTC.

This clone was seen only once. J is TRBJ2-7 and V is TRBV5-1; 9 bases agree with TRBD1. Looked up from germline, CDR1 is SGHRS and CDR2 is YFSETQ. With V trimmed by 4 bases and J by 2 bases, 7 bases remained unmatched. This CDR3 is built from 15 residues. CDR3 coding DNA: TGCGCCAGCAGCAGTGGACAGGGGAACACCTACGAGCAGTACTTC. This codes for CASSSGQGNTYEQYF.

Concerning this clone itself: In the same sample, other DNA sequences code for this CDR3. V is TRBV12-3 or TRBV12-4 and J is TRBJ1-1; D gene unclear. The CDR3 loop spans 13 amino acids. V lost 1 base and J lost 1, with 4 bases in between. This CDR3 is CASSLGENTEAFF. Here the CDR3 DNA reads TGTGCCAGCAGTTTAGGTGAGAACACTGAAGCTTTCTTT.

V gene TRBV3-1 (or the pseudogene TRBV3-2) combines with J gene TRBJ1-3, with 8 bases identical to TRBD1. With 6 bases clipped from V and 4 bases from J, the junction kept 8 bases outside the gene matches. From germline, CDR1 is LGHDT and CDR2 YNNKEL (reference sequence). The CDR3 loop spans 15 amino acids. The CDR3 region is CASRQPRGQGNTIYF. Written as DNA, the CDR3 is TGTGCCAGCAGACAGCCCAGGGGGCAGGGAAACACCATATATTTT.

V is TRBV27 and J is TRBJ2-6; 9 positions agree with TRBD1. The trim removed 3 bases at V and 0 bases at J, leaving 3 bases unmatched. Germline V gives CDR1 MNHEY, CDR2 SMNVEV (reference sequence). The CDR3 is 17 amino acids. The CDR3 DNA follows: TGTGCCAGCAGTTTCGGACAGGGGCCCTCTGGGGCCAACGTCCTGACTTTC. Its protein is CASSFGQGPSGANVLTF.

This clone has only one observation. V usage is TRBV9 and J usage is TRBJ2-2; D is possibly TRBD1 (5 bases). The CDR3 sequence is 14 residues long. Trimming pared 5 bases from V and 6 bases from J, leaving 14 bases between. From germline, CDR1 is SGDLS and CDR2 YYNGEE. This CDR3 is CASSPGRTAGELFF. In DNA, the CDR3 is TGTGCCAGCAGTCCAGGGCGGACGGCCGGGGAGCTGTTTTTT. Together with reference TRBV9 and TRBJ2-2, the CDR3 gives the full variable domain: DSGVTQTPKHLITATGQRVTLRCSPRSGDLSVYWYQQSLDQGLQFLIQYYNGEERAKGNILERFSAQQFPDLHSELNLSSLELGDSALYFCASSPGRTAGELFFGEGSRLTVL.

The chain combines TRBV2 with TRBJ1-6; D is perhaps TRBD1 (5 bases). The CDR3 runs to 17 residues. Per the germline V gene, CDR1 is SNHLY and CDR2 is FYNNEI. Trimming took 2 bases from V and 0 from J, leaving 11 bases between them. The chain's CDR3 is CASSERQQSSYNSPLHF. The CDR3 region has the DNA TGTGCCAGCAGTGAAAGACAGCAGAGCTCCTATAATTCACCCCTCCACTTT.

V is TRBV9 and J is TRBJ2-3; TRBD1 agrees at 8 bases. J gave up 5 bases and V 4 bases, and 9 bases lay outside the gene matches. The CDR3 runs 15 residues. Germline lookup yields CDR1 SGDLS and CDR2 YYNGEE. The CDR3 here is CASSYRPTGGDTQYF. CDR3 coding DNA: TGTGCCAGCAGCTACCGACCTACAGGGGGAGATACGCAGTATTTT.

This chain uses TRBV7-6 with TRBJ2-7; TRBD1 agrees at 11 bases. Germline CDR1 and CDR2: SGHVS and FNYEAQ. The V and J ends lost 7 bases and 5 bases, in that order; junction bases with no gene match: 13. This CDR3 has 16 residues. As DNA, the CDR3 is TGTGCCAGCAACCCTCGGCCCGGGACAGGGGGACACGAGCAGTACTTC. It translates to CASNPRPGTGGHEQYF.

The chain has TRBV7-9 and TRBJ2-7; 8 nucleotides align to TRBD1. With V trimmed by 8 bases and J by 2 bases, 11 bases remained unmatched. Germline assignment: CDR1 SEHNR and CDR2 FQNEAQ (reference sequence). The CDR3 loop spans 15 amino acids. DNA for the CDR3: TGTGCCAGCTCGCCCCAGGGGGCGTTAACCTACGAGCAGTACTTC. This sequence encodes CASSPQGALTYEQYF.

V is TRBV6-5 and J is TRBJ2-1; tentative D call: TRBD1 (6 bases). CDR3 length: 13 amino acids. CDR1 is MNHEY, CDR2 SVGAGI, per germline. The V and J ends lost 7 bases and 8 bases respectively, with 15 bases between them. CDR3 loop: CASTQGSIYEQFF. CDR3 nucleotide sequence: TGTGCCAGCACCCAGGGGTCAATCTATGAGCAGTTCTTC.

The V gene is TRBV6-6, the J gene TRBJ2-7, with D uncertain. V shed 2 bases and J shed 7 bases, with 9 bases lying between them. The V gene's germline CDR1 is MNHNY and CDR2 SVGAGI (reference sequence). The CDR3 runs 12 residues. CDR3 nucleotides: TGTGCCAGCAGTTACGTAAGCAAAGAGCAGTACTTC. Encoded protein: CASSYVSKEQYF.

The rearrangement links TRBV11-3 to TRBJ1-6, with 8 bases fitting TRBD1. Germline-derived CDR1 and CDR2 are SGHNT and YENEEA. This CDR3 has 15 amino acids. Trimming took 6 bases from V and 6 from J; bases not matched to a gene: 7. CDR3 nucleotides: TGTGCCAGCAGAACCCGGGACAGGCCTAATTCACCCCTCCACTTT. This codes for CASRTRDRPNSPLHF.

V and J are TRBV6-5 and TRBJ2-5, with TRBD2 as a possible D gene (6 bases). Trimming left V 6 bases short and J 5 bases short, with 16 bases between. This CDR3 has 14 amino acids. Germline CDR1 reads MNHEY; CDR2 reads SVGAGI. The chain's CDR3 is CASSQTQGGETQYF. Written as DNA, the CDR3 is TGTGCCAGCAGCCAAACCCAGGGAGGTGAGACCCAGTACTTC.

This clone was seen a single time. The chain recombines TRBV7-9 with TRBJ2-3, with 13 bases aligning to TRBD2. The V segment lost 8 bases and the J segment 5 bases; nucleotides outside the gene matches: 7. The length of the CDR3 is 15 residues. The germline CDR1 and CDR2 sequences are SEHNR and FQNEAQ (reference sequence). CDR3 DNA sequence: TGTGCCAGCCCCCGTACTAGCGGGGGGGAAGATACGCAGTATTTT. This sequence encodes CASPRTSGGEDTQYF.

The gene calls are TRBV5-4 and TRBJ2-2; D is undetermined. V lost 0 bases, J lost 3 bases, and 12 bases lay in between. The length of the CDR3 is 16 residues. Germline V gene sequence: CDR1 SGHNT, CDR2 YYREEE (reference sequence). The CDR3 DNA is TGTGCCAGCAGCTTGGGTATAAGGACGGACACCGGGGAGCTGTTTTTT. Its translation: CASSLGIRTDTGELFF.

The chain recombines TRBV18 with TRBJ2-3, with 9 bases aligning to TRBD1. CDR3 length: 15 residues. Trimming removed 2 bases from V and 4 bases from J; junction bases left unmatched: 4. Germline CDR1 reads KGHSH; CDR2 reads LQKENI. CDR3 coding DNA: TGTGCCAGCTCACCATCTACAGGGGGCGCAGATACGCAGTATTTT. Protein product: CASSPSTGGADTQYF.